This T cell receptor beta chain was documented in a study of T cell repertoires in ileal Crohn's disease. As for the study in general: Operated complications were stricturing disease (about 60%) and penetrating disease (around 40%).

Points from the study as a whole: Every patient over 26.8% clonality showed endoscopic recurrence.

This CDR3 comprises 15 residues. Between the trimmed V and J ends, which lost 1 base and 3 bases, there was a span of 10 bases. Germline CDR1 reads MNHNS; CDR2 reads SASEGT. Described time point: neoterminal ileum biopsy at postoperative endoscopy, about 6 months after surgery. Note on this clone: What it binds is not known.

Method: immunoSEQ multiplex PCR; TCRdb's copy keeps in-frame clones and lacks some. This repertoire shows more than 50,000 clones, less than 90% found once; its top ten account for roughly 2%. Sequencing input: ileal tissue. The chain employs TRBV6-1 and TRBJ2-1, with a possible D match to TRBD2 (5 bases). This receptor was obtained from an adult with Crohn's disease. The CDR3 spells CASSEGRGHYNEQFF. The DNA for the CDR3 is TGTGCCAGCAGTGAAGGCCGGGGTCACTACAATGAGCAGTTCTTC.